The clone carrying this T cell receptor beta chain was detected ten times or more. The antigen remains undetermined. Co-extraction yielded RNA and DNA from around 18-30 mg of unsorted bulk tissue. With chronic HBV infection, the patients were also treatment-naive. From around 500 ng total RNA, TCR beta cDNA was generated with a primer in the constant region. Three rounds of nested multiplex PCR with slightly modified ARM-PCR produced TCR beta libraries. Primers for the first two PCR rounds were TRBV1-TRBV30 forward primers and a C-beta reverse primer (around 11 cycles per round). TCRdb independently ran MiXCR on the multiplex PCR reads; one entry per CDR3 protein. In the table there are some 120,000 distinct CDR3 sequences, 50% to 70% of which are singletons. The sample belongs to a study of tumor-infiltrating lymphocytes in primary liver carcinoma. Points from the study as a whole: Just around 8-25% of top clones spanned all five tumor regions.

Trimming removed 7 bases from V and 3 bases from J; junction bases left unmatched: 6. The CDR3 is 13 residues long. Germline CDR1 reads SQVTM; CDR2 reads ANQGSEA. The sequence came from an older woman with primary liver carcinoma and hepatitis B virus infection. Sequencing input: liver tumor tissue from sampling region 1. Subset specified: tumor region T1, superior pole. The V gene is TRBV29-1, the J gene TRBJ1-2; TRBD1 aligns across 9 bases. The CDR3, as DNA: TGCAGCGAAGGGACAGGGAGGTACTATGGCTACACCTTC. It specifies CSEGTGRYYGYTF.